This TCR beta chain is drawn from a study of PD-1 blockade in classical Hodgkin lymphoma. Time point given: cycle 4 day 1 (C4D1), after 5 to 7 weeks of nivolumab. Autologous stem cell transplantation was followed by relapse in every patient, and brentuximab vedotin exposure varied. This clone appeared once. Its antigen remains unidentified. Here immunoSEQ multiplex PCR was the method, and the copy in TCRdb shows in-frame clones only, minus some. The table includes over 80,000 clones, approximately 78% detected once. The length of the CDR3 is 17 residues. CDR1 and CDR2 from the germline V gene are MGHRA and YSYEKL. The V and J ends lost 0 bases and 1 base, in that order; junction bases with no gene match: 7. Study-wide findings and caveats: CD8+ TCR diversity did not rise significantly by C4D1, unlike CD4+. The study reported lower baseline TCR diversity in newly diagnosed patients than in healthy donors.

This sample comprised peripheral blood mononuclear cells (PBMCs), obtained before the fourth cycle of nivolumab. The chain is built from TRBV4-1 and TRBJ2-3; 7 positions match TRBD1. This clonotype originated in a human donor with classical Hodgkin lymphoma. The DNA for the CDR3 is TGCGCCAGCAGCCAAGAAAGGGGGCAGGCACGCACAGATACGCAGTATTTT. Its translation is CASSQERGQARTDTQYF.